The rows below give T cell receptor beta chains drawn from one sample of a study of early T cells in non-severe SARS-CoV-2 infection. TCRdb independently ran MiXCR on the 5' RACE reads; one entry per CDR3 protein. This table holds approximately 70,000 distinct CDR3 sequences, roughly an eighth found once. The sample comprised whole blood. The receptor source for this set is an adult who was a healthcare worker with PCR-confirmed SARS-CoV-2 infection or an uninfected control (not recorded which). Both conserved end residues are part of each CDR3. Each record gives: V gene, J gene, D gene, CDR3 length, clone size, CDR3 protein, CDR3 DNA. A D gene is named only where the DNA matches it firmly. Clone size is given for some rows only: seen once, a few or many times, or a class if the clone is expanded.

TRBV28	TRBJ1-1	.	13	few	CASKTRGNTEAFF	TGTGCCAGCAAAACGAGGGGAAACACTGAAGCTTTCTTT
TRBV5-5	TRBJ1-5	.	14	many	CASSQDPGGWPQHF	TGTGCCAGCAGCCAAGACCCAGGCGGATGGCCCCAGCATTTT
TRBV24-1	TRBJ1-5	.	12	many	CATRGSNQPQHF	TGTGCCACCCGGGGGAGCAATCAGCCCCAGCATTTT
TRBV24-1	TRBJ1-5	.	16	many	CATSDGTPRSNQPQHF	TGTGCCACCAGTGACGGGACACCAAGGAGCAATCAGCCCCAGCATTTT
TRBV5-4	TRBJ2-2	.	15	many	CASSLVTANTGELFF	TGTGCCAGCAGCTTGGTTACCGCGAACACCGGGGAGCTGTTTTTT
TRBV21-1	TRBJ2-3	.	11	few	CASKRHLTQYF	TGTGCCAGCAAACGACATCTGACGCAGTATTTT
TRBV7-2	TRBJ1-5	TRBD1	14	many	CASSLTGQNQPQHF	TGTGCCAGCAGCTTGACGGGACAGAATCAGCCCCAGCATTTT
TRBV7-9	TRBJ2-2	TRBD1	16	many	CASSLSGTGSTGELFF	TGTGCCAGCAGCTTATCCGGGACAGGGAGCACCGGGGAGCTGTTTTTT
TRBV7-9	TRBJ1-2	.	17	many	CASSLVGSGGSDDGYTF	TGTGCCAGCAGCTTAGTAGGTTCGGGGGGCTCCGATGATGGCTACACCTTC
TRBV12-3/TRBV12-4	TRBJ2-5	.	11	many	CASRVQETQYF	TGTGCCAGCAGAGTCCAAGAGACCCAGTACTTC
TRBV12-3/TRBV12-4	TRBJ2-3	.	14	many	CASSDRNTLDTQYF	TGTGCCAGCAGTGACAGAAACACTTTAGATACGCAGTATTTT
TRBV28	TRBJ2-2	TRBD2	20	few	CASSPLFPPAGRDGTGELFF	TGTGCCAGCAGTCCTTTATTTCCCCCCGCCGGGAGGGATGGCACCGGGGAGCTGTTTTTT
TRBV7-2	TRBJ1-1	.	14	many	CASSWPRQDTEAFF	TGTGCCAGCAGCTGGCCCCGACAGGACACTGAAGCTTTCTTT
TRBV24-1	TRBJ2-5	.	15	once	CATSDPTREQETQYF	TGTGCCACCAGTGATCCGACCCGGGAACAAGAGACCCAGTACTTC
TRBV28	TRBJ2-7	.	13	many	CASSKGTAHEQYF	TGTGCCAGCAGTAAAGGGACGGCGCACGAGCAGTACTTC
TRBV20-1	TRBJ2-7	.	19	once	CSANRGPYILRDRSYEQYF	TGCAGTGCTAACCGAGGACCATACATCCTTCGGGACCGTTCCTACGAGCAGTACTTC
TRBV7-8	TRBJ2-5	TRBD2	17	few	CASSLVRAGVSQETQYF	TGTGCCAGCAGCTTAGTTCGGGCGGGGGTCTCCCAAGAGACCCAGTACTTC
TRBV5-8	TRBJ2-5	TRBD2	14	few	CASSPGGPYETQYF	TGTGCCAGCAGCCCGGGGGGTCCCTATGAGACCCAGTACTTC
TRBV28	TRBJ1-2	.	17	many	CASSSSGPGSVNYGYTF	TGTGCCAGCAGTTCCTCTGGGCCAGGATCAGTGAACTATGGCTACACCTTC
TRBV28	TRBJ1-5	.	17	many	CASSQRRAVPSNQPQHF	TGTGCCAGCAGCCAACGGAGGGCGGTCCCCAGCAATCAGCCCCAGCATTTT
TRBV2	TRBJ2-3	.	15	many	CASSPSGPSTDTQYF	TGTGCCAGCAGCCCCAGCGGACCTAGCACAGATACGCAGTATTTT
TRBV7-2	TRBJ2-5	.	12	.	CASSLGLETQYF	TGTGCCAGCAGCTTAGGTCTCGAGACCCAGTACTTC
TRBV29-1	TRBJ1-1	TRBD1	14	many	CSVDGQGENTEAFF	TGCAGCGTTGACGGACAGGGGGAGAACACTGAAGCTTTCTTT
TRBV7-9	TRBJ2-2	.	18	few	CASSLVGVDFMNTGELFF	TGTGCCAGCAGCTTAGTGGGGGTCGACTTCATGAACACCGGGGAGCTGTTTTTT
TRBV7-2	TRBJ2-7	.	13	.	CASSWDGDYEQYF	TGTGCCAGCAGCTGGGACGGGGACTACGAGCAGTACTTC
TRBV27	TRBJ1-5	.	15	many	CASSLGGFGRQPQHF	TGTGCCAGCAGTTTAGGGGGCTTCGGACGTCAGCCCCAGCATTTT
TRBV7-2	TRBJ2-7	.	13	many	CASSWGPTGEQYF	TGTGCCAGCAGCTGGGGACCGACGGGGGAGCAGTACTTC
TRBV7-8	TRBJ2-5	TRBD1	14	.	CASSLTGGRETQYF	TGTGCCAGCAGCCTAACAGGGGGGCGGGAGACCCAGTACTTC
TRBV7-2	TRBJ2-5	.	13	.	CASSFAAEETQYF	TGTGCCAGCAGCTTTGCCGCCGAGGAGACCCAGTACTTC
TRBV7-2	TRBJ2-3	.	16	medium-sized	CASSLVGAASTDTQYF	TGTGCCAGCAGCTTAGTCGGCGCCGCTAGCACAGATACGCAGTATTTT
TRBV11-3	TRBJ1-5	.	16	many	CASSSQRVLGNQPQHF	TGTGCCAGCAGCTCGCAGAGGGTCCTGGGCAATCAGCCCCAGCATTTT
TRBV20-1	TRBJ2-3	TRBD1	15	many	CSARRGQGRADTQYF	TGCAGTGCTCGGCGAGGACAGGGCAGGGCAGATACGCAGTATTTT
TRBV7-4	TRBJ1-5	.	14	many	CAMPPTNVSQPQHF	TGTGCCATGCCGCCCACAAATGTAAGCCAGCCCCAGCATTTT
TRBV28	TRBJ1-1	.	13	many	CASSLGEITEAFF	TGTGCCAGCAGTTTAGGAGAAATCACTGAAGCTTTCTTT
TRBV5-1	TRBJ1-4	TRBD1	16	many	CASAQGAPATNEKLFF	TGCGCCAGCGCTCAGGGGGCCCCAGCAACTAATGAAAAACTGTTTTTT
TRBV5-1	TRBJ2-1	TRBD2	13	many	CASSLTGGKGQFF	TGCGCCAGCAGCTTAACGGGAGGGAAGGGGCAGTTCTTC
TRBV5-5	TRBJ2-3	TRBD1	15	many	CASSWATGVGDTQYF	TGTGCCAGCAGCTGGGCCACAGGGGTGGGAGATACGCAGTATTTT
TRBV12-3/TRBV12-4	TRBJ2-3	TRBD1	14	few	CASSLRQGGDTQYF	TGTGCCAGCAGTTTAAGACAGGGCGGAGATACGCAGTATTTT
TRBV28	TRBJ1-1	.	12	many	CASSLQLIGAFF	TGTGCCAGCAGTTTACAGCTAATAGGGGCTTTCTTT
TRBV30	TRBJ2-3	TRBD1	15	.	CAWSVGTGDTDTQYF	TGTGCCTGGAGTGTGGGGACAGGAGACACAGATACGCAGTATTTT
TRBV27	TRBJ2-1	.	14	many	CASSFPGGLNEQFF	TGTGCCAGCAGTTTTCCCGGGGGCCTCAATGAGCAGTTCTTC
TRBV7-2	TRBJ2-4	TRBD1	13	.	CASSLGTGDIQYF	TGTGCCAGCAGCTTAGGGACAGGGGACATTCAGTACTTC